What follows are 14 T cell receptor beta chains derived from one specimen sequenced in a study of technical replicates of blood from a few donors. Clones were sequenced by immunoSEQ multiplex PCR, and TCRdb holds only the in-frame ones, with some missing. The data show more than 65,000 clones, around 90% seen once. The specimen sequenced was T cells isolated from PBMCs. The origin of the receptors is a human donor in good health.

This chain uses TRBV4-3 with TRBJ1-2, with D possibly TRBD1 on 5 matching bases. Germline V gene lookup returns CDR1 LGHNA and CDR2 YSLEER. V was shortened by 0 bases and J by 4 bases, with 12 bases between the two germline ends. The CDR3 covers 15 residues. The CDR3 region has the DNA TGCGCCAGCAGCCAAGATGGGGGGAGGGCCTATGGCTACACCTTC. Protein: CASSQDGGRAYGYTF.

V usage is TRBV19 and J usage is TRBJ1-2, with D possibly matching TRBD1 (6 bases). The CDR3 extends over 14 amino acids. Deletions cut 6 bases from V and 4 bases from J, with 15 bases between. Germline values: CDR1 LNHDA, CDR2 SQIVND (reference sequence). The CDR3 sequence: CASSPPGGPYGYTF. The CDR3 DNA sequence: TGTGCCAGTAGCCCTCCCGGGGGGCCCTATGGCTACACCTTC. Full variable domain (remainder filled in from reference TRBV19 and TRBJ1-2): DGGITQSPKYLFRKEGQNVTLSCEQNLNHDAMYWYRQDPGQGLRLIYYSQIVNDFQKGDIAEGYSVSREKKESFPLTVTSAQKNPTAFYLCASSPPGGPYGYTFGSGTRLTVV.

The chain uses TRBV19 and TRBJ1-1; D gene uncertain. V was cut by 2 bases and J by 4 bases, with 8 bases left in between. Germline V CDR1 and CDR2: LNHDA, SQIVND (reference sequence). This CDR3 spans 13 amino acids. CDR3 DNA: TGTGCCAGTAGTATAACGCCCGGCACTGAAGCTTTCTTT. This sequence encodes CASSITPGTEAFF.

V gene TRBV15 combines with J gene TRBJ2-1, with a weak D call TRBD1 (5 bases). V gave up 1 base and J gave up 4 bases, with 14 bases separating them. Per the germline V gene, CDR1 is LNHNV and CDR2 is YYDKDF (reference sequence). This CDR3 comprises 16 residues. In DNA form, the CDR3 reads TGTGCCACCAGCAGAGGTAAGGGGCCCAGGTACAATGAGCAGTTCTTC. This gives the protein CATSRGKGPRYNEQFF. The variable domain in full, completed from reference TRBV15 and TRBJ2-1, reads DAMVIQNPRYQVTQFGKPVTLSCSQTLNHNVMYWYQQKSSQAPKLLFHYYDKDFNNEADTPDNFQSRRPNTSFCFLDIRSPGLGDTAMYLCATSRGKGPRYNEQFFGPGTRLTVL.

The V gene is TRBV5-1, the J gene TRBJ2-7; tentatively, D is TRBD2 (6 bases). V gave up 0 bases and J gave up 0 bases, with 13 bases separating them. The CDR3 spans 16 residues. Germline V gives CDR1 SGHRS, CDR2 YFSETQ. CDR3: CASSLGPGLSSYEQYF. Here the CDR3 DNA reads TGCGCCAGCAGCTTGGGGCCGGGACTTAGCTCCTACGAGCAGTACTTC.

This chain uses TRBV27 with TRBJ2-1; tentatively, D is TRBD1 (5 bases). V gave up 5 bases and J gave up 4 bases, with 9 bases separating them. Germline-derived CDR1 and CDR2 are MNHEY and SMNVEV (reference sequence). CDR3 length: 13 amino acids. The DNA for the CDR3 is TGTGCCAGCAGTACCACAGGTTACAATGAGCAGTTCTTC. Translating it yields CASSTTGYNEQFF.

The chain links TRBV25-1 to TRBJ1-2, with 9 bases aligning to TRBD1. CDR3 length equals 16 residues. Germline CDR1 MGHDK, CDR2 SYGVNS. Germline trimming cut 1 base from V and 4 bases from J; bases unmatched to any gene: 7. CDR3 region: CASSEWGTGSPYGYTF. CDR3 coding DNA: TGTGCCAGCAGTGAATGGGGGACAGGGTCTCCCTATGGCTACACCTTC.

This chain uses TRBV6-1 with TRBJ2-7; D gene unclear. Trimming pared 3 bases from V and 4 bases from J, leaving 13 bases between. Per germline, CDR1 MNHNS and CDR2 SASEGT. The CDR3 runs 14 residues. The CDR3 reads CASSDRHGPYEQYF. CDR3 in DNA: TGTGCCAGCAGTGATAGACATGGGCCATACGAGCAGTACTTC.

The V call is TRBV10-3, the J call TRBJ1-5; D gene uncertain. The CDR3 runs to 13 residues. Trimming stripped 3 bases from V and 7 bases from J, with 10 bases between. In germline, CDR1 is ENHRY, CDR2 SYGVKD. CDR3 sequence reads: CAISDNEIQPQHF. DNA for the CDR3: TGTGCCATCAGTGATAATGAGATCCAGCCCCAGCATTTT.

This sequence joins TRBV9 and TRBJ1-4; 8 bases align to TRBD1. Germline assignment: CDR1 SGDLS and CDR2 YYNGEE. This CDR3 is 15 amino acids long. V trimming: 4 bases; J trimming: 4 bases; junction bases outside the gene matches: 6. CDR3 DNA: TGTGCCAGCAGCAAAAACAGGGGGGGTAATGAAAAACTGTTTTTT. The encoded protein is CASSKNRGGNEKLFF.

The chain joins TRBV28 to TRBJ2-7; TRBD2 matches 7 bases. Trimming took 5 bases from V and 3 from J; bases not matched to a gene: 7. Germline CDR1 and CDR2: MDHEN and SYDVKM. This CDR3 has 14 amino acids. The DNA for the CDR3 is TGTGCCAGCAGTCCCCTGCGGGAGCTCTACGAGCAGTACTTC. It translates to CASSPLRELYEQYF.

CDR3 sequence: CASSPWSSGNTGELFF. Here the CDR3 DNA reads TGTGCCAGCAGCCCTTGGAGTAGCGGCAACACCGGGGAGCTGTTTTTT. This rearrangement joins TRBV9 to TRBJ2-2; D is perhaps TRBD2 (6 bases). CDR1 SGDLS and CDR2 YYNGEE come from the germline V gene. V lost 4 bases, J lost 2 bases, and 15 bases lay in between. The CDR3 extends over 16 amino acids.

The V gene is TRBV23-1, the J gene TRBJ1-1; no definite D call. TRBV23-1 is an ORF; its function is uncertain. The CDR3 covers 13 residues. The ends were cut back, 4 bases at V and 1 base at J, with 7 bases in the middle. CDR3 in DNA: TGCGCCAGCAGTCTTAGCTGGAACACTGAAGCTTTCTTT. Protein sequence: CASSLSWNTEAFF.

The rearrangement links TRBV6-1 to TRBJ1-2; D is uncertain. The CDR3 loop spans 14 amino acids. V lost 7 bases, J lost 0 bases, and 12 bases lay in between. The germline V gene encodes CDR1 MNHNS and CDR2 SASEGT. The chain's CDR3 is CASTLTGSNYGYTF. CDR3 nucleotides: TGTGCCAGCACTCTGACCGGGTCTAACTATGGCTACACCTTC.